The rows below give T cell receptor beta chains drawn from one sample of a study of T cells after yellow fever vaccination. TCRdb processed the 5' RACE reads anew with MiXCR; each CDR3 protein has one entry. The sample holds 450,000 to 550,000 distinct CDR3 sequences, less than 25% seen once. The specimen comprised PBMCs, sampled 21 days after the first yellow fever vaccination. The receptors were gathered from a man aged 18-30 years who received the YFV17D yellow fever vaccine. Both conserved end residues are part of each CDR3. The order of the fields is J gene, V gene, clone size, D gene, CDR3 DNA, CDR3 protein. A D gene is named only where the DNA matches it firmly. Size tells how often a clone was seen (once, few, many) or the class of an expanded clone, and some rows leave it out.

>TRBJ1-2|TRBV12-3/TRBV12-4|few|TRBD1
TGTGCCAGCAACGACAGGGATGGCTACACCTTC
CASNDRDGYTF
>TRBJ2-1|TRBV6-2/TRBV6-3|few|TRBD1
TGTGCCAGCAGTTACCCCCGGGACAGGGCATACAATGAGCAGTTCTTC
CASSYPRDRAYNEQFF
>TRBJ2-7|TRBV5-1|.|.
TGCGCCAGCCGCCCCGGGACAAACGGGGCGCACGAGCAGTACTTC
CASRPGTNGAHEQYF
>TRBJ2-1|TRBV5-4|few|TRBD1
TGTGCCAGCAGCTTGGAGAGGGGGCGGAATGAGCAGTTCTTC
CASSLERGRNEQFF
>TRBJ2-3|TRBV5-1|few|.
TGCGCCAGCAGCTTGTCGGGGGCGAACACAGATACGCAGTATTTT
CASSLSGANTDTQYF
>TRBJ1-5|TRBV6-2/TRBV6-3|few|.
TGTGCCAGCAGGCAGGGGCTGGGGGAGCCCCAGCATTTT
CASRQGLGEPQHF
>TRBJ2-3|TRBV7-2|.|TRBD1
TGTGCCAGCAGCGCAACAGGGGGTCGAGCTGCAGATACGCAGTATTTT
CASSATGGRAADTQYF
>TRBJ2-7|TRBV3-1|few|.
TGTGCCAGCAGCCAAGACCAGGGGCGAAGCTCCTACGAGCAGTACTTC
CASSQDQGRSSYEQYF
>TRBJ2-2|TRBV10-2|.|.
TGCGCCAGCAACGGCGGGGTGGAGCTGTTTTTT
CASNGGVELFF
>TRBJ1-5|TRBV7-2|few|.
TGTGCCAGCAGCTTAATAAGGGGAGACAAGCCCCAGCATTTT
CASSLIRGDKPQHF